This TCR beta chain was sequenced during a study of OX40 agonist ivuxolimab in advanced cancers. Assay used: immunoSEQ multiplex PCR; TCRdb lists only in-frame clones, some missing. There are roughly 76,000 clones in the sample; around 86% occur only once, and 2.5% to 3.5% lies in the top ten. The CDR3 totals 14 residues. Per germline, CDR1 SGHRS and CDR2 YFSETQ. Trimming removed 4 bases from V and 0 bases from J, with 8 bases in between. The source was CD4+ or CD8+ T cells sorted from blood, collected in a trial of the OX40 agonist ivuxolimab. The receptor was isolated from an adult with an advanced solid tumor such as melanoma, head and neck, liver or kidney cancer. The chain combines TRBV5-1 with TRBJ2-1, with D perhaps matching TRBD2 (5 bases). CDR3 nucleotide sequence: TGCGCCAGCAGCCAGGACTCCTCCTACAATGAGCAGTTCTTC. Amino acids: CASSQDSSYNEQFF. The full variable domain, rest sourced from reference TRBV5-1 and TRBJ2-1, is KAGVTQTPRYLIKTRGQQVTLSCSPISGHRSVSWYQQTPGQGLQFLFEYFSETQRNKGNFPGRFSGRQFSNSRSEMNVSTLELGDSALYLCASSQDSSYNEQFFGPGTRLTVL.